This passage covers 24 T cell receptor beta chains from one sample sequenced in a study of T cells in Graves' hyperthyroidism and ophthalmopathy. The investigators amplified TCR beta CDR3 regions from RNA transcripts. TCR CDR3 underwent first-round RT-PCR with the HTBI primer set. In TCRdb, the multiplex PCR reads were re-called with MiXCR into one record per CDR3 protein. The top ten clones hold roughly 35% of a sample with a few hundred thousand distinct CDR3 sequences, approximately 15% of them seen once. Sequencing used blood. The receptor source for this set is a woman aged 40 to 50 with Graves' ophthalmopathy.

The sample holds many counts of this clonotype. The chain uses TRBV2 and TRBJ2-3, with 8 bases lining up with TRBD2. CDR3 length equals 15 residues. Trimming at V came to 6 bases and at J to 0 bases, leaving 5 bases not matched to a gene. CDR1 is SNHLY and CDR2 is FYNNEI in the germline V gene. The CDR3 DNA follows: TGTGCCAGCAGGGGGGCTAGCGGGAGCACAGATACGCAGTATTTT. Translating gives CASRGASGSTDTQYF.

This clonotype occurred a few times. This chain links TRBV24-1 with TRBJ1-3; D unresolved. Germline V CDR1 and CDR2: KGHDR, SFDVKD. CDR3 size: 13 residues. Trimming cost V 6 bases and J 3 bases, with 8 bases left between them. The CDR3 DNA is TGTGCCACCAGTCCTACTGGTGGAAACACCATATATTTT. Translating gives CATSPTGGNTIYF.

DNA for the CDR3: TGCAGTGCCATATCTGGGGGCAATCAGCCCCAGCATTTT. It specifies CSAISGGNQPQHF. This chain uses TRBV20-1 with TRBJ1-5; no clear D gene. The CDR3 consists of 13 residues. Germline V gives CDR1 DFQATT, CDR2 SNEGSKA (reference sequence). Trimming pared 6 bases from V and 2 bases from J, leaving 11 bases between.

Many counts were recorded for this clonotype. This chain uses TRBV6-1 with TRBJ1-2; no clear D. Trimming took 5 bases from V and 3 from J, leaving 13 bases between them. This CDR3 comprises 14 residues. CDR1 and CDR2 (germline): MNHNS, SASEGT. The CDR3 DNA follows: TGTGCCAGCAGTCTATCCTTAGGGCACTATGGCTACACCTTC. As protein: CASSLSLGHYGYTF.

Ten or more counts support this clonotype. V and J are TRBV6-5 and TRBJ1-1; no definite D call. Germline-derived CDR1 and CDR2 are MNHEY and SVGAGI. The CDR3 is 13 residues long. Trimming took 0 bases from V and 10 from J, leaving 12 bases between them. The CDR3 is CASSYSTAQLAFF. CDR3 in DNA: TGTGCCAGCAGTTACTCGACGGCGCAGTTAGCTTTCTTT.

CDR3 residues: CASSAPGQGASVSEETQYF. The CDR3 DNA is TGTGCCAGCAGTGCACCGGGACAGGGGGCGAGTGTTAGTGAGGAGACCCAGTACTTC. The chain employs TRBV2 and TRBJ2-5; 12 bases are shared with TRBD1. Germline V CDR1 and CDR2: SNHLY, FYNNEI. The CDR3 totals 19 residues. V shed 4 bases and J 5 bases; nucleotides not matched to a gene: 17. Full variable domain (rest looked up from reference TRBV2 and TRBJ2-5): EPEVTQTPSHQVTQMGQEVILRCVPISNHLYFYWYRQILGQKVEFLVSFYNNEISEKSEIFDDQFSVERPDGSNFTLKIRSTKLEDSAMYFCASSAPGQGASVSEETQYFGPGTRLLVL.

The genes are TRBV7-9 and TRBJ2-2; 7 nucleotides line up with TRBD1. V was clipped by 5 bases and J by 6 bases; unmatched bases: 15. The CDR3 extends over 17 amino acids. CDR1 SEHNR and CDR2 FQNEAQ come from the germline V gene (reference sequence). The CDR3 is CASSNRQGGWISGELFF. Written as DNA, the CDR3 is TGTGCCAGCAGCAACCGACAGGGTGGATGGATTTCCGGGGAGCTGTTTTTT.

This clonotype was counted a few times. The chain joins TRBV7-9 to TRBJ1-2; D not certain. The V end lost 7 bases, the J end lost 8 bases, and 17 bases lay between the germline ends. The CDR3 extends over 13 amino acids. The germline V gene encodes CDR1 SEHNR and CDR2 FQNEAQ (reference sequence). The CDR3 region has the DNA TGTGCCAGCACCCAACTATTGTCGCGGGGCTACACCTTC. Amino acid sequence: CASTQLLSRGYTF. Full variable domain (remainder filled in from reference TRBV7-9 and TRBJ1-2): DTGVSQNPRHKITKRGQNVTFRCDPISEHNRLYWYRQTLGQGPEFLTYFQNEAQLEKSRLLSDRFSAERPKGSFSTLEIQRTEQGDSAMYLCASTQLLSRGYTFGSGTRLTVV.

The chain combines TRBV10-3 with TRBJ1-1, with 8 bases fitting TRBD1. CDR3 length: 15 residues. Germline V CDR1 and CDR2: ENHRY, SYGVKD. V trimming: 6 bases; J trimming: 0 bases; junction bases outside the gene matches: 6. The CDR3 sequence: CAIRAGGRLNTEAFF. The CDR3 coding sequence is TGTGCCATCAGGGCAGGGGGCAGATTGAACACTGAAGCTTTCTTT.

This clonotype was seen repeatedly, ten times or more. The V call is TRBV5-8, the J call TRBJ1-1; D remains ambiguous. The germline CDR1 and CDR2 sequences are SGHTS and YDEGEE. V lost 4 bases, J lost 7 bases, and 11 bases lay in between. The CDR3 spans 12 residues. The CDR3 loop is CASSRTGDEAFF. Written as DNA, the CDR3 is TGTGCCAGCAGCCGGACGGGAGATGAAGCTTTCTTT. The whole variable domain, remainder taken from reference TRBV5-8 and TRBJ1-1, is EAGVTQSPTHLIKTRGQQATLRCSPISGHTSVYWYQQALGLGLQFLLWYDEGEERNRGNFPPRFSGRQFPNYSSELNVNALELEDSALYLCASSRTGDEAFFGQGTRLTVV.

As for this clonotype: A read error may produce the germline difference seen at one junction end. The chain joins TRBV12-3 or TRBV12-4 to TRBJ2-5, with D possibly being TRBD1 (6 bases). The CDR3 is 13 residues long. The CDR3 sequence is CASSLASTGPRTF. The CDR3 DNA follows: TGTGCCAGCAGTTTGGCTTCGACAGGCCCCAGGACGTTC.

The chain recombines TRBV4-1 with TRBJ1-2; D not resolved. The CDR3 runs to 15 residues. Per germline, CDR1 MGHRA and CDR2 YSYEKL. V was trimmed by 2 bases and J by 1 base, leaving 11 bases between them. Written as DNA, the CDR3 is TGCGCCAGCAGCCAACCCCCTGGCAATAACTATGGCTACACCTTC. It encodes CASSQPPGNNYGYTF.

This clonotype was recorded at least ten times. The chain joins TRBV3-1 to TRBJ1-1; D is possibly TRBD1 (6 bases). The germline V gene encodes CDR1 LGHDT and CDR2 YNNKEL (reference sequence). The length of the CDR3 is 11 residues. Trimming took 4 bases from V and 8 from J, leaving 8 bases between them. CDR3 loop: CASSLDREAFF. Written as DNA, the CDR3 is TGTGCCAGCAGCCTTGACAGGGAAGCTTTCTTT. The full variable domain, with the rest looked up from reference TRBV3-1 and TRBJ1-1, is DTAVSQTPKYLVTQMGNDKSIKCEQNLGHDTMYWYKQDSKKFLKIMFSYNNKELIINETVPNRFSPKSPDKAHLNLHINSLELGDSAVYFCASSLDREAFFGQGTRLTVV.

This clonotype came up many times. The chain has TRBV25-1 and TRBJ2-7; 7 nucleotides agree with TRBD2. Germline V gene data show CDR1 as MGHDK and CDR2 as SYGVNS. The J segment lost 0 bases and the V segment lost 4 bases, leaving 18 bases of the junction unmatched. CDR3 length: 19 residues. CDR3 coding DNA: TGTGCCAGCAGTGGCCCTCACCCATCGGGACTACATTACTCCTACGAGCAGTACTTC. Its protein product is CASSGPHPSGLHYSYEQYF.

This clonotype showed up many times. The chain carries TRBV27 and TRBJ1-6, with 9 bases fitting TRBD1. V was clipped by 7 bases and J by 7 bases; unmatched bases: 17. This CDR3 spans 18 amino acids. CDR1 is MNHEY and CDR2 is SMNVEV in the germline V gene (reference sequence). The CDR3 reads CASKRQGGIGMANSPLHF. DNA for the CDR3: TGTGCCAGCAAGCGACAGGGGGGAATCGGGATGGCGAATTCACCCCTCCACTTT.

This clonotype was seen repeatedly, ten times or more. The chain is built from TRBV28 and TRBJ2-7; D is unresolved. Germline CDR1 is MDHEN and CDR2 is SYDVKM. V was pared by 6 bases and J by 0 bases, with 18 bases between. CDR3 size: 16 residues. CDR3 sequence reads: CASRSLDAVSSYEQYF. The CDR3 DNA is TGTGCCAGCAGATCCCTTGATGCGGTTAGCTCCTACGAGCAGTACTTC.

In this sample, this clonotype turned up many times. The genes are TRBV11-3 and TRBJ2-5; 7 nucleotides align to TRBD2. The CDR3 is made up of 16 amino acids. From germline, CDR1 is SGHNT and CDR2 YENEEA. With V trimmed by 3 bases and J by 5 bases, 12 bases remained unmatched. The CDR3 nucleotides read TGTGCCAGCAGCTTTACGATGAAGCGGGGTGCGGAGACCCAGTACTTC. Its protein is CASSFTMKRGAETQYF.

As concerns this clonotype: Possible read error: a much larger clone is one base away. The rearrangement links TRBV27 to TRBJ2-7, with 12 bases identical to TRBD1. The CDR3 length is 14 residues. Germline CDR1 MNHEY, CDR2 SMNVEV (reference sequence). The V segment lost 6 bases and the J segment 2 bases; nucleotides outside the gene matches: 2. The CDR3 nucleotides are TGTGCCAGCAGCCGGGACAGGGGGCCCTACGAGCAGTACTTC. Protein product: CASSRDRGPYEQYF.

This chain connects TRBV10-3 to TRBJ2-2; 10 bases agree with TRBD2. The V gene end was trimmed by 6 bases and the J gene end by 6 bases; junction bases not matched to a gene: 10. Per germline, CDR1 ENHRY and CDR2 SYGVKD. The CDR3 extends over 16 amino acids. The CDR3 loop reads CAISHGLAVRPGELFF. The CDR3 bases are TGTGCCATCAGCCACGGACTAGCGGTCAGACCCGGGGAGCTGTTTTTT.

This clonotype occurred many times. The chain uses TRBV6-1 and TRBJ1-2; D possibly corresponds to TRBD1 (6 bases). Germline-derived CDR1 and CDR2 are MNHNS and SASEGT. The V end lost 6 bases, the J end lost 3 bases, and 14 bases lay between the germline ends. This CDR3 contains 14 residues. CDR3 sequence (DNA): TGTGCCAGCAGACCTCGGAGGACAGACTATGGCTACACCTTC. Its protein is CASRPRRTDYGYTF.

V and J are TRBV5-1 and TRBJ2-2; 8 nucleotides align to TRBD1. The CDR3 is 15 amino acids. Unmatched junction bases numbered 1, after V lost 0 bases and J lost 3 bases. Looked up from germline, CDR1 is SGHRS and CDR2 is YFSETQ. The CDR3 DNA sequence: TGCGCCAGCAGCTTGGCGACAGGGGACACCGGGGAGCTGTTTTTT. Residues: CASSLATGDTGELFF.

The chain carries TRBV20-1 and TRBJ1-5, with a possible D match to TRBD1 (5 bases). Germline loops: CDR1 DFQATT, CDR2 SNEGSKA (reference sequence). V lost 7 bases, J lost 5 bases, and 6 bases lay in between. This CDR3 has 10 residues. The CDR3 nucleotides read TGCAGTGTAGGGGATCAGCCCCAGCATTTT. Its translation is CSVGDQPQHF.

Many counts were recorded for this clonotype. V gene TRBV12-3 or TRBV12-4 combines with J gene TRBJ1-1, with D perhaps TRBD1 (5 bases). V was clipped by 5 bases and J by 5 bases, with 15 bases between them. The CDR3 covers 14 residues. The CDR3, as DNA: TGTGCCAGCAGTCCAATACTAAAGGGGACTGAAGCTTTCTTT. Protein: CASSPILKGTEAFF.

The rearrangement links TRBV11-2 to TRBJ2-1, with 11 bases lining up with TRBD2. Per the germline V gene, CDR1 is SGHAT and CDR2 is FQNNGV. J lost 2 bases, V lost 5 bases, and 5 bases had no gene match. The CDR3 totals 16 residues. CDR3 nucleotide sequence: TGTGCCAGCAGCCAGTATAGCGGGGGGGCCTACAATGAGCAGTTCTTC. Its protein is CASSQYSGGAYNEQFF.